Each of the 5 T cell receptor beta chains below was sequenced from the same sample in a study of shared clonotypes between healthy human individuals. TCRdb keeps only in-frame clones here, not all; method: immunoSEQ multiplex PCR. The data show approximately 320,000 clones, under 80% seen once. Sequencing was performed on memory CD4+ T cells sorted from blood. Subset specified: CD45RA-negative fraction. The receptors stem from a man aged 25 to 40 in good health.

This clone has a single count. In DNA, the CDR3 is TGTGCCAGCTCACCACGTACCGGGACAACGAACACTGAAGCTTTCTTT. As protein: CASSPRTGTTNTEAFF. The genes are TRBV18 and TRBJ1-1, with D possibly TRBD1 on 6 matching bases. V was pared by 1 base and J by 1 base, with 13 bases between. The CDR3 is 16 residues long. Germline V gene data show CDR1 as KGHSH and CDR2 as LQKENI.

The chain links TRBV5-4 to TRBJ2-5; 8 positions agree with TRBD1. The germline V gene encodes CDR1 SGHNT and CDR2 YYREEE (reference sequence). The V gene end was trimmed by 3 bases and the J gene end by 0 bases; junction bases not matched to a gene: 4. The CDR3 is made up of 15 amino acids. Written as DNA, the CDR3 is TGTGCCAGCAGCTCAAGGACAGGGCACCAAGAGACCCAGTACTTC. Protein product: CASSSRTGHQETQYF.

This rearrangement joins TRBV5-1 to TRBJ2-5, with 8 bases lining up with TRBD1. Germline assignment: CDR1 SGHRS and CDR2 YFSETQ. After removal of 4 bases from V and 4 bases from J, the junction contained 9 bases not matched to a gene. CDR3 size: 15 residues. In nucleotides, the CDR3 is TGCGCCAGCAGCCAAATAACAGGGGGAAGAGAGACCCAGTACTTC. This codes for CASSQITGGRETQYF.

V gene TRBV6-1 combines with J gene TRBJ1-1; perhaps TRBD1 as D (6 bases). CDR1 is MNHNS and CDR2 is SASEGT in the germline V gene. Trimming took 5 bases from V and 1 from J, leaving 11 bases between them. This CDR3 has 14 residues. The CDR3 nucleotides read TGTGCCAGCAGTCTTAGGGGGTGGAACACTGAAGCTTTCTTT. The encoded protein is CASSLRGWNTEAFF.

The rearrangement joins TRBV14 to TRBJ2-7, with 9 bases identical to TRBD1. Unmatched junction bases numbered 4, after V lost 5 bases and J lost 5 bases. This CDR3 contains 13 residues. In germline, CDR1 is SGHDN, CDR2 FVKESK. The CDR3 DNA reads as TGTGCCAGCAGCTGGGACAGGGTCAACGAGCAGTACTTC. It is translated as CASSWDRVNEQYF.